Below, 23 T cell receptor beta chains from the same sample are listed, as sequenced in a study of neurological immune-mediated disorders. TCRdb called the 5' RACE reads again in MiXCR, with one record for every CDR3 protein. The table shows under 35,000 distinct CDR3 sequences, with under 30% occurring only once. The specimen was CD4+ T cells from blood. Every receptor here comes from a man aged 45 to 65 with HTLV-1-associated myelopathy (HAM/TSP).

This clonotype showed up just a few times. The gene calls are TRBV20-1 and TRBJ2-1; D perhaps matches TRBD1 (5 bases). Germline V gene sequence: CDR1 DFQATT, CDR2 SNEGSKA (reference sequence). CDR3 length: 12 amino acids. V was pared by 4 bases and J by 4 bases, with 8 bases between. The CDR3 here is CSATRQYNEQFF. The CDR3 coding sequence is TGCAGTGCTACCAGACAGTACAATGAGCAGTTCTTC.

This clonotype showed up many times. The V and J genes are TRBV9 and TRBJ2-1, with 7 positions matching TRBD2. Germline V gene lookup returns CDR1 SGDLS and CDR2 YYNGEE. This CDR3 region has 14 residues. Trimming took 5 bases from V and 2 from J; bases not matched to a gene: 4. The CDR3 DNA sequence: TGTGCCAGCAGTACCGGGACTACCTACAATGAGCAGTTCTTC. It is translated as CASSTGTTYNEQFF.

This clonotype appeared many times. V is TRBV5-1 and J is TRBJ2-1, with D possibly being TRBD1 or TRBD2 (6 bases each). The germline V and J ends were trimmed by 3 bases and 9 bases, with 22 bases remaining between them. Germline values: CDR1 SGHRS, CDR2 YFSETQ. CDR3 length equals 16 residues. CDR3 sequence reads: CASSSRTGAQLTEQFF. CDR3 sequence (DNA): TGCGCCAGCAGCTCCCGAACGGGGGCCCAGTTGACTGAGCAGTTCTTC.

Points on this clonotype: This sequence may be a read error, since a much larger clone differs from it by one base. V usage is TRBV27 and J usage is TRBJ2-2, with 7 bases identical to TRBD1. The CDR3 has 16 residues. Germline V gene lookup returns CDR1 MNHEY and CDR2 SMNVEV (reference sequence). With V trimmed by 2 bases and J by 4 bases, 7 bases remained unmatched. CDR3 loop: CASSLAGGDVTGELFF. CDR3 in DNA: TGTGCCAGCAGTTTAGCAGGGGGTGATGTCACCGGGGAGCTGTTTTTT.

This clonotype was recorded a few times. This rearrangement joins TRBV5-5 to TRBJ1-6; TRBD1 agrees at 11 bases. CDR1 is SGHKS, CDR2 YYEKEE, per germline (reference sequence). V gave up 1 base and J gave up 7 bases; unmatched junction bases: 4. CDR3 length: 16 amino acids. CDR3 nucleotides: TGTGCCAGCAGCTTGACCTGGGACAGGGGGAATTCACCCCTCCACTTT. Translated, it gives CASSLTWDRGNSPLHF.

In this sample, this clonotype turned up many times. The chain combines TRBV3-1 with TRBJ1-1; no firm D call. The germline V gene encodes CDR1 LGHDT and CDR2 YNNKEL (reference sequence). The length of the CDR3 is 13 residues. V lost 1 base and J 5 bases, leaving 8 bases between the germline ends. The CDR3: CASSQGIGTEAFF. The CDR3 DNA follows: TGTGCCAGCAGCCAAGGAATAGGGACTGAAGCTTTCTTT.

This clonotype has a count of ten or more. This chain uses TRBV5-1 with TRBJ2-4; 7 nucleotides align to TRBD1. This CDR3 has 16 amino acids. The germline V gene encodes CDR1 SGHRS and CDR2 YFSETQ. Losses at the gene ends were 3 bases for V and 3 bases for J; bases not matched to a gene: 9. CDR3 region: CASSSDTGVVKNIQYF. In nucleotides, the CDR3 is TGCGCCAGCAGCTCTGATACAGGGGTGGTCAAAAACATTCAGTACTTC.

This chain uses TRBV19 with TRBJ1-5; possibly TRBD1 for D (5 bases). Germline CDR1 reads LNHDA; CDR2 reads SQIVND (reference sequence). This CDR3 has 16 residues. Trimming took off 5 bases at V and 5 bases at J, with 19 bases between the two ends. CDR3 in amino acids: CASSPESGTAYQPQHF. The CDR3 DNA reads TGTGCCAGTAGTCCCGAATCCGGGACTGCTTATCAGCCCCAGCATTTT.

This clonotype occurred many times. V and J are TRBV5-5 and TRBJ1-2; no clear D. Germline V lookup: CDR1 SGHKS, CDR2 YYEKEE (reference sequence). The CDR3 length is 14 residues. V was clipped by 2 bases and J by 3 bases, with 11 bases between them. The CDR3 DNA reads as TGTGCCAGCAGCTTCAGTGGGGTTGACTATGGCTACACCTTC. Protein: CASSFSGVDYGYTF.

This clonotype was observed a handful of times. V usage is TRBV5-1 and J usage is TRBJ2-3; the D is unclear. The CDR3 extends over 14 amino acids. From germline, CDR1 is SGHRS and CDR2 YFSETQ. V was trimmed by 4 bases and J by 2 bases, leaving 11 bases between them. The CDR3 DNA follows: TGCGCCAGCAGCCTCGGTGGGATCACAGATACGCAGTATTTT. Translated: CASSLGGITDTQYF.

This clonotype appeared many times. The chain uses TRBV7-2 and TRBJ1-2; D not certain. The CDR3 extends over 16 amino acids. V shed 7 bases and J shed 8 bases, with 26 bases lying between them. Germline V gene sequence: CDR1 SGHTA, CDR2 FQGNSA. CDR3 sequence reads: CASTSNWVLGSGGYTF. CDR3 coding DNA: TGTGCCAGCACCTCCAACTGGGTTTTGGGTTCGGGCGGCTACACCTTC.

The sample holds a few counts of this clonotype. The chain carries TRBV7-2 and TRBJ2-1, with no clear D. CDR1 is SGHTA, CDR2 FQGNSA, per germline. Trimming pared 5 bases from V and 1 base from J, leaving 18 bases between. This CDR3 has 17 residues. Here the CDR3 DNA reads TGTGCCAGCAGCCCCGTAGGCCAGGCTGAATCCTACAATGAGCAGTTCTTC. Amino acid sequence: CASSPVGQAESYNEQFF.

The CDR3: CSVEDNDAPVRNSPLHF. CDR3 in DNA: TGCAGCGTTGAAGATAATGACGCCCCTGTGCGTAATTCACCCCTCCACTTT. The chain combines TRBV29-1 with TRBJ1-6; D ambiguous. The CDR3 runs to 17 residues. The germline gives CDR1 SQVTM, CDR2 ANQGSEA. Trimming shortened V by 0 bases and J by 6 bases, and 18 bases separated the two germline ends.

The rearrangement links TRBV7-2 to TRBJ2-2; TRBD1 matches at 11 bases. The CDR3 has 15 residues. The V gene's germline CDR1 is SGHTA and CDR2 FQGNSA. Trimming removed 2 bases from V and 6 bases from J; junction bases left unmatched: 2. The CDR3 loop reads CASSLRTGGSGELFF. CDR3 bases: TGTGCCAGCAGCTTACGGACAGGGGGCTCCGGGGAGCTGTTTTTT.

This clonotype was counted a few times. This chain links TRBV25-1 with TRBJ2-5, with a weak D call TRBD2 (5 bases). With 2 bases removed from V and 1 base from J, the gap between germline ends came to 17 bases. The CDR3 consists of 17 residues. The germline CDR1 and CDR2 sequences are MGHDK and SYGVNS. DNA of the CDR3: TGTGCCAGCAGTGAAGCCCTCCTTCGGGGAATCCAAGAGACCCAGTACTTC. Translation gives CASSEALLRGIQETQYF.

This clonotype was seen ten or more times. The rearrangement links TRBV6-1 to TRBJ1-5; 7 nucleotides align to TRBD1. Germline assignment: CDR1 MNHNS and CDR2 SASEGT. CDR3 length equals 14 residues. V gave up 5 bases and J gave up 3 bases; unmatched junction bases: 4. The CDR3 nucleotides read TGTGCCAGCAGTCCGGGACAGTACAATCAGCCCCAGCATTTT. This translates into CASSPGQYNQPQHF.

At least ten counts were recorded for this clonotype. The chain uses TRBV3-1 and TRBJ2-3; D unresolved. The V gene lost 1 base and the J gene lost 6 bases, with 11 bases spanning the gap. CDR3 length: 14 residues. Germline V lookup: CDR1 LGHDT, CDR2 YNNKEL (reference sequence). CDR3 nucleotide sequence: TGTGCCAGCAGCCAAGGGAGAAACTTGGATACGCAGTATTTT. Translated, it gives CASSQGRNLDTQYF.

This clonotype has at least ten counts. The rearrangement uses TRBV5-1 and TRBJ2-1; TRBD1 matches 10 bases. The CDR3 consists of 19 residues. Germline CDR1 SGHRS, CDR2 YFSETQ. With V trimmed by 0 bases and J by 2 bases, 11 bases remained unmatched. CDR3 amino acids: CASSLARQGAYYAYNEQFF. Here the CDR3 DNA reads TGCGCCAGCAGCTTGGCCCGACAGGGGGCTTATTACGCCTACAATGAGCAGTTCTTC.

The chain couples TRBV9 to TRBJ2-3, with 10 nucleotides matching TRBD1. Germline CDR1 reads SGDLS; CDR2 reads YYNGEE. Trimming removed 1 base from V and 5 bases from J; junction bases left unmatched: 10. This CDR3 region has 17 residues. The CDR3 here is CASSVSPRQGAGDTQYF. CDR3 nucleotides: TGTGCCAGCAGCGTATCCCCGAGACAGGGGGCGGGAGATACGCAGTATTTT.

This clonotype was seen many times. The chain recombines TRBV6-6 with TRBJ2-3; D possibly corresponds to TRBD2 (5 bases). Trimming took 6 bases from V and 8 from J, leaving 15 bases between them. The germline V gene has CDR1 MNHNY and CDR2 SVGAGI (reference sequence). This CDR3 region has 13 residues. CDR3 in amino acids: CASSRPEDGTQYF. DNA of the CDR3: TGTGCCAGCAGCCGCCCGGAGGACGGTACGCAGTATTTT.

This clonotype was observed at least ten times. V and J are TRBV29-1 and TRBJ1-2, with a tentative D call TRBD1 (5 bases). Germline loops: CDR1 SQVTM, CDR2 ANQGSEA. V gave up 3 bases and J gave up 2 bases, with 10 bases separating them. This CDR3 comprises 13 residues. This CDR3 is CSVEGDSNYGYTF. DNA for the CDR3: TGCAGCGTTGAGGGGGATTCGAACTATGGCTACACCTTC.

This clonotype came up many times. The chain couples TRBV11-2 to TRBJ1-1; D remains ambiguous. The V end lost 5 bases, the J end lost 5 bases, and 9 bases lay between the germline ends. This CDR3 contains 12 residues. Germline lookup yields CDR1 SGHAT and CDR2 FQNNGV. CDR3 bases: TGTGCCAGCAGCGCGACCCAGACTGAAGCTTTCTTT. Protein sequence: CASSATQTEAFF.

V gene TRBV5-1 combines with J gene TRBJ2-1, with 8 bases matching TRBD2. The V gene end was trimmed by 0 bases and the J gene end by 6 bases; junction bases not matched to a gene: 5. Germline assignment: CDR1 SGHRS and CDR2 YFSETQ. CDR3 size: 15 residues. The CDR3 DNA follows: TGCGCCAGCAGCTTGGGTCCGGGGGGGCTCAATGAGCAGTTCTTC. Translated, it gives CASSLGPGGLNEQFF. Variable domain in full (rest from reference TRBV5-1 and TRBJ2-1): KAGVTQTPRYLIKTRGQQVTLSCSPISGHRSVSWYQQTPGQGLQFLFEYFSETQRNKGNFPGRFSGRQFSNSRSEMNVSTLELGDSALYLCASSLGPGGLNEQFFGPGTRLTVL.